The text below deals with one T cell receptor beta chain. Its matching antigen is unknown. This entry comes from a study of cytomegalovirus exposure and HLA in healthy donors. General study findings and limits: It emerged from a later analysis that several of the most significant clusters appeared to be linked to common viral pathogens. Within a later analysis, the majority of CMV-associated TCR beta chains appeared HLA-restricted. In a later analysis, compared with equally common non-associated chains, HLA-associated beta chains were more expanded.

Trimming left V 0 bases short and J 3 bases short, with 6 bases between. Germline V gene sequence: CDR1 SGDLS, CDR2 YYNGEE. CDR3 length: 13 residues. The PCR ran on 60 Vbeta and 13 Jbeta primers. The table came from immunoSEQ multiplex PCR; TCRdb's copy has only in-frame clones and leaves some out. The profile covers 150,000 to 200,000 clones, with around 81% appearing a single time and roughly 2% taken by the ten largest. The chain joins TRBV9 to TRBJ1-1; D gene unclear. This receptor was obtained from a woman in her 30s in good health and CMV-seronegative. Sequencing was performed on PBMCs. The CDR3 DNA sequence: TGTGCCAGCAGCGTAGGCGGCGACACTGAAGCTTTCTTT. As protein: CASSVGGDTEAFF.